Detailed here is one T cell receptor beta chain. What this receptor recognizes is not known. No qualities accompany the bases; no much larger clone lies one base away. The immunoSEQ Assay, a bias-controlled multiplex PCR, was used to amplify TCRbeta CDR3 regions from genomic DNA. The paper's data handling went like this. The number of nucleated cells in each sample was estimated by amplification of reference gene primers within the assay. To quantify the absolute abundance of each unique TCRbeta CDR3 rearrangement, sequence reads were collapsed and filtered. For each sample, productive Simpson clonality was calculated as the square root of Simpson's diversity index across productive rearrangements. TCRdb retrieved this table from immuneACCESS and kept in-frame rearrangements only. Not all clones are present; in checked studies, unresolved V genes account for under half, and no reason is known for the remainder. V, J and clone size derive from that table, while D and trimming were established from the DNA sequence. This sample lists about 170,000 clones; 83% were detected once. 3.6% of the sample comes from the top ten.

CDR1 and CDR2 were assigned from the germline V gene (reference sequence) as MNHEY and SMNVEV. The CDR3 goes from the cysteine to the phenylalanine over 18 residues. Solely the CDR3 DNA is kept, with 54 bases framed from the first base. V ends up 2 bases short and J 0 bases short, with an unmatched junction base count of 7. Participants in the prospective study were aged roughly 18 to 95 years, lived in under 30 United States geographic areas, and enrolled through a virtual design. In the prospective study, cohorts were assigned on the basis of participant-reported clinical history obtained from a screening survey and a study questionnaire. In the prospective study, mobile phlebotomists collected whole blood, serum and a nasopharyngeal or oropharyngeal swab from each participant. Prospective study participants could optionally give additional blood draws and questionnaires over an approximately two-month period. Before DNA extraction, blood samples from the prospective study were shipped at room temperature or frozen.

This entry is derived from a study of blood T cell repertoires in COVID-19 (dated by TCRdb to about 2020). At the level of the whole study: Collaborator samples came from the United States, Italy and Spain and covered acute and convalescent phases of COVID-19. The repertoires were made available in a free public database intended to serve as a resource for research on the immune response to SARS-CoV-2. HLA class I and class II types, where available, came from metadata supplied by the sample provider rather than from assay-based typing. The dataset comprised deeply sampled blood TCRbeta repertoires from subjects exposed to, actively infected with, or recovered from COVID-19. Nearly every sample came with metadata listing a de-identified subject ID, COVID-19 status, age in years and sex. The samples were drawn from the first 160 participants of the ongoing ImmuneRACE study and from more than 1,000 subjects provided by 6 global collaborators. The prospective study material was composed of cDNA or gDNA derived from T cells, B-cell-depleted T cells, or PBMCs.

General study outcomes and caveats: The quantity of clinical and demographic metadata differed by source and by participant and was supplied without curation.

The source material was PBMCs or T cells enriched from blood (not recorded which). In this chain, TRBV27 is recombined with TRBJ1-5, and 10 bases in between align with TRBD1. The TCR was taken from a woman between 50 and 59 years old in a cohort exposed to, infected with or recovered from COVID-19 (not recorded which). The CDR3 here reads CASSLDGTGAYSNQPQHF. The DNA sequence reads TGTGCCAGCAGTTTAGACGGGACAGGGGCTTATAGCAATCAGCCCCAGCATTTT.